The 22 T cell receptor beta chains reported below all come from one sample, sequenced in a study of blood T cell repertoires in COVID-19. Profiled with immunoSEQ multiplex PCR; TCRdb holds only in-frame clones, not every one. The sample lists fewer than 25,000 clones, less than 95% occurring once. Sequences were obtained from peripheral blood. These receptors were obtained from a man between 65 and 80 years old with acute or convalescent COVID-19.

The gene calls are TRBV10-3 and TRBJ1-5; 7 bases line up with TRBD1. CDR1 and CDR2 from the germline V gene are ENHRY and SYGVKD. The trim removed 4 bases at V and 6 bases at J, leaving 6 bases unmatched. There are 14 residues in the CDR3. The CDR3 loop reads CAISGTGASQPQHF. DNA for the CDR3: TGTGCCATCAGTGGCACAGGGGCGTCTCAGCCCCAGCATTTT.

Here the CDR3 DNA reads TGTGCCAGCAGCCCCGACGTTCTAGCGGGGGGAGAGTTCTTC. Translation: CASSPDVLAGGEFF. The genes are TRBV7-9 and TRBJ2-1; 11 nucleotides agree with TRBD2. Germline V gene sequence: CDR1 SEHNR, CDR2 FQNEAQ (reference sequence). With 5 bases clipped from V and 14 bases from J, the junction kept 11 bases outside the gene matches. The CDR3 loop spans 14 amino acids. The whole variable domain, filled in from reference TRBV7-9 and TRBJ2-1, reads DTGVSQNPRHKITKRGQNVTFRCDPISEHNRLYWYRQTLGQGPEFLTYFQNEAQLEKSRLLSDRFSAERPKGSFSTLEIQRTEQGDSAMYLCASSPDVLAGGEFFGPGTRLTVL.

This rearrangement joins TRBV6-5 to TRBJ1-2; 8 nucleotides line up with TRBD1. With V trimmed by 5 bases and J by 4 bases, 6 bases remained unmatched. CDR1 and CDR2 from the germline V gene are MNHEY and SVGAGI. The CDR3 consists of 14 residues. CDR3 sequence: CASSMDRVGYGYTF. The CDR3 coding sequence is TGTGCCAGCAGTATGGACAGGGTGGGCTATGGCTACACCTTC.

The table lists this clone with a few counts. V gene TRBV19 combines with J gene TRBJ2-1; 7 bases match TRBD1. The CDR3 consists of 17 residues. Germline V gene sequence: CDR1 LNHDA, CDR2 SQIVND (reference sequence). The V and J ends lost 6 bases and 3 bases, in that order; junction bases with no gene match: 14. CDR3 nucleotides: TGTGCCAGTAGCCTGGCTTACCGGGACAGCCTCTACAATGAGCAGTTCTTC. As protein: CASSLAYRDSLYNEQFF.

This chain links TRBV7-9 with TRBJ2-7; D possibly corresponds to TRBD2 (5 bases). The CDR3 spans 15 residues. Germline V gives CDR1 SEHNR, CDR2 FQNEAQ (reference sequence). Trimming shortened V by 0 bases and J by 2 bases, and 11 bases separated the two germline ends. CDR3 coding DNA: TGTGCCAGCAGCTTAGCCGGGGAAGAGACCTACGAGCAGTACTTC. This gives the protein CASSLAGEETYEQYF.

For the CDR3, the DNA is TGCGCCAGCAGCTTGGACGGGACAAGTAGCAATCAGCCCCAGCATTTT. This translates into CASSLDGTSSNQPQHF. The chain employs TRBV5-1 and TRBJ1-5; D is possibly TRBD1 (6 bases). The germline V and J ends were trimmed by 0 bases and 0 bases, with 10 bases remaining between them. The germline V gene has CDR1 SGHRS and CDR2 YFSETQ. The length of the CDR3 is 16 residues.

This rearrangement joins TRBV19 to TRBJ1-2; TRBD1 might be the D (5 bases). Germline CDR1 is LNHDA and CDR2 is SQIVND (reference sequence). Trimming removed 5 bases from V and 5 bases from J, with 18 bases in between. CDR3 size: 15 residues. In nucleotides, the CDR3 is TGTGCCAGTAGTGAAAACCAGGGACTTGGATATGGCTACACCTTC. This encodes CASSENQGLGYGYTF.

V gene TRBV12-3 or TRBV12-4 combines with J gene TRBJ2-7, with D possibly TRBD2 on 5 matching bases. V was clipped by 5 bases and J by 0 bases, with 8 bases between them. The length of the CDR3 is 13 residues. CDR3 DNA sequence: TGTGCCAGCAGTCTGGGGAGCTCCTACGAGCAGTACTTC. Its protein product is CASSLGSSYEQYF.

This clone has a handful of counts. The V gene is TRBV27, the J gene TRBJ2-2; tentative D call: TRBD1 (5 bases). Germline V gives CDR1 MNHEY, CDR2 SMNVEV (reference sequence). The CDR3 runs 15 residues. The V end was cut by 2 bases, the J end by 0 bases, with 7 bases between. CDR3 bases: TGTGCCAGCAGTTTAGTAGGGGCGAACACCGGGGAGCTGTTTTTT. Its translation: CASSLVGANTGELFF.

This chain joins TRBV6-4 and TRBJ2-1; TRBD2 might be the D (6 bases). CDR1 is MRHNA and CDR2 is SNTAGT in the germline V gene. Trimming stripped 5 bases from V and 4 bases from J, with 9 bases between. The CDR3 loop spans 13 amino acids. The CDR3 loop reads CASSSGLYNEQFF. DNA for the CDR3: TGTGCCAGCAGTAGCGGGCTGTACAATGAGCAGTTCTTC.

The chain is built from TRBV19 and TRBJ1-5, with 7 positions matching TRBD1. The length of the CDR3 is 16 residues. Germline CDR1 and CDR2: LNHDA and SQIVND (reference sequence). The V and J ends lost 6 bases and 1 base, in that order; junction bases with no gene match: 9. The CDR3 DNA reads as TGTGCCAGTAGACCCCGAACAGGGGCAAGCAATCAGCCCCAGCATTTT. Encoded protein: CASRPRTGASNQPQHF.

The chain couples TRBV5-8 to TRBJ1-6, with 10 bases aligning to TRBD1. V shed 3 bases and J 10 bases; nucleotides not matched to a gene: 1. CDR1 is SGHTS, CDR2 YDEGEE, per germline. The CDR3 extends over 13 amino acids. CDR3 DNA sequence: TGTGCCAGCAGCTGGACAGGGGGATCACCCCTCCACTTT. Encoded protein: CASSWTGGSPLHF.

The V and J genes are TRBV28 and TRBJ1-4; no firm D call. This CDR3 is built from 14 residues. The germline V and J ends were trimmed by 1 base and 7 bases, with 10 bases remaining between them. Germline-derived CDR1 and CDR2 are MDHEN and SYDVKM. CDR3 nucleotide sequence: TGTGCCAGCAGTTTATTGGCTGCGGGTGAAAAACTGTTTTTT. Its protein is CASSLLAAGEKLFF.

V usage is TRBV10-1 and J usage is TRBJ2-3; 9 bases align to TRBD2. The length of the CDR3 is 16 residues. Trimming at V came to 3 bases and at J to 2 bases, leaving 6 bases not matched to a gene. The V gene's germline CDR1 is WNHNN and CDR2 SYGVQD (reference sequence). The CDR3 region is CASSDLAGGITDTQYF. The CDR3 DNA reads TGCGCCAGCAGTGATCTTGCGGGGGGGATCACAGATACGCAGTATTTT.

The chain links TRBV7-3 to TRBJ2-5; 11 bases match TRBD2. Germline V lookup: CDR1 SGHTA, CDR2 FQGTGA. J gave up 5 bases and V 1 base, and 6 bases lay outside the gene matches. The CDR3 runs to 16 residues. For the CDR3, the DNA is TGTGCCAGCAGCTTAAATAGCGGGGGGGCCAGGGAGACCCAGTACTTC. It specifies CASSLNSGGARETQYF.

V gene TRBV29-1 combines with J gene TRBJ2-2; 10 bases match TRBD2. This CDR3 region has 15 residues. The trim removed 1 base at V and 5 bases at J, leaving 4 bases unmatched. Germline V gene data show CDR1 as SQVTM and CDR2 as ANQGSEA. The CDR3 sequence: CSVEGGLAPTGELFF. As DNA, the CDR3 is TGCAGCGTTGAAGGGGGACTAGCGCCGACCGGGGAGCTGTTTTTT.

The V gene is TRBV28, the J gene TRBJ2-1; 7 nucleotides align to TRBD1. This CDR3 is 13 amino acids long. The V segment lost 4 bases and the J segment 7 bases; nucleotides outside the gene matches: 4. The germline V gene has CDR1 MDHEN and CDR2 SYDVKM. The CDR3 here is CASSSGQANEQFF. The CDR3 nucleotides read TGTGCCAGCAGTTCCGGACAGGCAAATGAGCAGTTCTTC.

The chain uses TRBV9 and TRBJ1-6, with no clear D. The ends were cut back, 2 bases at V and 6 bases at J, with 9 bases in the middle. Germline CDR1 and CDR2: SGDLS and YYNGEE. CDR3 length: 14 amino acids. For the CDR3, the DNA is TGTGCCAGCAGCGTCGGGGAGTTTAATTCACCCCTCCACTTT. It yields the protein CASSVGEFNSPLHF.

The J gene is TRBJ1-5, the V gene TRBV27; perhaps TRBD1 as D (5 bases). Trimming removed 2 bases from V and 3 bases from J, with 14 bases in between. Germline V gene data show CDR1 as MNHEY and CDR2 as SMNVEV (reference sequence). The CDR3 extends over 16 amino acids. The CDR3 DNA follows: TGTGCCAGCAGTTTAGGAAGGGGAACCGCCAATCAGCCCCAGCATTTT. Translated, it gives CASSLGRGTANQPQHF.

V usage is TRBV7-3 and J usage is TRBJ2-5, with TRBD1 matching over 7 bases. The junction had 4 bases not matched to a gene; V was cut back by 5 bases and J by 4 bases. Germline V lookup: CDR1 SGHTA, CDR2 FQGTGA. The length of the CDR3 is 13 residues. In nucleotides, the CDR3 is TGTGCCAGCAGCCTCGGGACAGTAGAGACCCAGTACTTC. Translating gives CASSLGTVETQYF.

The chain carries TRBV19 and TRBJ1-4; D call uncertain. Germline lookup yields CDR1 LNHDA and CDR2 SQIVND (reference sequence). The CDR3 totals 17 residues. V lost 4 bases and J 0 bases, leaving 15 bases between the germline ends. The CDR3 region is CASSRGRQFATNEKLFF. The CDR3 DNA reads TGTGCCAGTAGTAGAGGGAGGCAGTTTGCAACTAATGAAAAACTGTTTTTT.

The chain uses TRBV7-9 and TRBJ2-5; D possibly corresponds to TRBD1 (5 bases). Trimming took off 5 bases at V and 4 bases at J, with 11 bases between the two ends. CDR1 and CDR2 (germline): SEHNR, FQNEAQ (reference sequence). The CDR3 length is 13 residues. In DNA form, the CDR3 reads TGTGCCAGCAGCCAACCAGGGCCAGAGACCCAGTACTTC. Encoded protein: CASSQPGPETQYF.